This T cell receptor beta chain comes out of a study of T cell repertoires in cytomegalovirus infection. The ends were cut back, 1 base at V and 1 base at J, with 11 bases in the middle. The CDR3 length is 15 residues. Germline V gene lookup returns CDR1 SGHTA and CDR2 FQGNSA. TCRdb recomputed calls from the reads with MiXCR, one row per CDR3 protein. The repertoire holds about 500,000 distinct CDR3 sequences, with around a third as singletons. This clonotype was counted a few times. Its antigen remains unknown. This rearrangement joins TRBV7-2 to TRBJ2-7; D unclear. This receptor was obtained from a human donor in good health (CMV status not recorded). Some clones in this sample may be carry-over from other donors' samples. Sequenced material: cultured PBMCs, taken from culture after CMV antigen stimulation. The CDR3, as DNA: TGTGCCAGCAGCTTAGGTGGGTCATTATCCTACGAGCAGTACTTC. Its protein is CASSLGGSLSYEQYF.